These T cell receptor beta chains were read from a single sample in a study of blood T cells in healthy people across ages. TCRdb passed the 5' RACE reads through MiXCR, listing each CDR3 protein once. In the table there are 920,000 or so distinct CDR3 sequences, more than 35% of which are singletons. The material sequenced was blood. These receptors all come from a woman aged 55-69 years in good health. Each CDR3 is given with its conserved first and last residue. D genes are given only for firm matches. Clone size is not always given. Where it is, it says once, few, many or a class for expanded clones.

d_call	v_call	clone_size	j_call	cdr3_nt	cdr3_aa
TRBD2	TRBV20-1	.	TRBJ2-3	TGCAGTAGCGGGAGGGCCGGAACAGATACGCAGTATTTT	CSSGRAGTDTQYF
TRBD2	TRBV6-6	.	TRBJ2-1	TGTGCCAGCAGTTACGAAGCGGGACTTGCAAACAATGAGCAGTTCTTC	CASSYEAGLANNEQFF
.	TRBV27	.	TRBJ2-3	TGTGCCAGCAGTTTAACAGATCAGGCAGATACGCAGTATTTT	CASSLTDQADTQYF
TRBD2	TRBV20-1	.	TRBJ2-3	TGCAGTGCTAGCAGCGGGAGATCTAGCACAGATACGCAGTATTTT	CSASSGRSSTDTQYF
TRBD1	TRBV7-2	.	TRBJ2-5	TGTGCCAGCAGCCCTTTGCACAGGGGGCTAAATGAGCAGTACTTC	CASSPLHRGLNEQYF
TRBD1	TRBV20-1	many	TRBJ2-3	TGCAGTGCTGCCGGGACAGGGGTTTTAGATACGCAGTATTTT	CSAAGTGVLDTQYF
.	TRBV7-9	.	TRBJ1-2	TGTGCCAGCCCCGGGGAGGCTAGTGGCTACACCTTC	CASPGEASGYTF
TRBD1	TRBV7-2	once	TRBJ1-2	TGTGCCAGCAGCTTAGCTTTATTGACAGGGGGAGGCTACACCTTC	CASSLALLTGGGYTF
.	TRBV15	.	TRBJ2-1	TGTGCCACCAGCAGAGATCGGGGGCAGGAGCGCTCCTACAATGAGCAGTTCTTC	CATSRDRGQERSYNEQFF
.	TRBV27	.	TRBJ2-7	TGTGCCAGCAGTTTAACCGGGTCTTCCTCCTACGAGCAGTACTTC	CASSLTGSSSYEQYF
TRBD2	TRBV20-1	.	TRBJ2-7	TGCAGTGCTAGAGGAGGACTAGCGGGAAGGCGGAACTACGAGCAGTACTTC	CSARGGLAGRRNYEQYF
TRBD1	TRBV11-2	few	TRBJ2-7	TGTGCCAGCAGCTCCACCGGGACAGCCTCGTCCGAGCAGTACTTC	CASSSTGTASSEQYF
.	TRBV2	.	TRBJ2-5	TGTGCCAGCAGTGGTTCTTCGGGAAATGAGCAGTACTTC	CASSGSSGNEQYF
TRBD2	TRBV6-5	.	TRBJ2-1	TGTGCCAGCAGTCGTGGGAGGGCCCCCTACAATGAGCAGTTCTTC	CASSRGRAPYNEQFF
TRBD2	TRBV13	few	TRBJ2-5	TGTGCCAGCAGTCCCCGACTAGCGGGCCCACTGGGGCAGTACTTC	CASSPRLAGPLGQYF
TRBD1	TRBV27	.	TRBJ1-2	TGTGCCAGCAGCCCACACATTCCACAGGGGGCATATAGCTACACCTTC	CASSPHIPQGAYSYTF
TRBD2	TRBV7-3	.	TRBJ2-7	TGTGCCAGCAGCTTTAAGCGGGACCACGAGCAGTACTTC	CASSFKRDHEQYF
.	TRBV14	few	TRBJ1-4	TGTGCCAGCAGCCAAGTGAGGGGGGCGAATGAAAAACTGTTTTTT	CASSQVRGANEKLFF
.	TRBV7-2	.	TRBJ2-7	TGTGCCAGCAGCCCGAACGCTCCTTCTGCGAGTTACTCCTACGAGCAGTACTTC	CASSPNAPSASYSYEQYF
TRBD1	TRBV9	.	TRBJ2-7	TGTGCCAGCAGCTACCGACAGGGAAGCGGCGAGCAGTACTTC	CASSYRQGSGEQYF
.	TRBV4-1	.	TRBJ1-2	TGCGCCAGCAGCCAAATGGGGGGCGCAGACCCTAACTATGGCTACACATTC	CASSQMGGADPNYGYTF
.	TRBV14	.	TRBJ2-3	TGTGCCAGCAGCCAAGTATTCGGGGCGGTGGAGGATACGCAGTATTTT	CASSQVFGAVEDTQYF
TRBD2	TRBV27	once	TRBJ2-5	TGTGCCAGCAGCCCCGGGGGGGTGACTAAGAGAGAGACCCAGTACTTC	CASSPGGVTKRETQYF
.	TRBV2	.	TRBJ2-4	TGTGCCAGCAGTGATGGGGACGGCAAAAACATTCAGTACTTC	CASSDGDGKNIQYF
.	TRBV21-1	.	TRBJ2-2	TGTGCCAGCAACCTGAGTGGCACCGGGGAGCTGTTTTTT	CASNLSGTGELFF
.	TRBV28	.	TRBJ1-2	TGTGCCAGCAGTTTATCCCCGACTGGTGGCTACACCTTC	CASSLSPTGGYTF
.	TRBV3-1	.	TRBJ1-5	TGTGCCAGCAGCCCCTTTGGCAATCAGCCCCAGCATTTT	CASSPFGNQPQHF
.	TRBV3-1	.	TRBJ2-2	TGTGCCAGCAGCCAAGATGACCCGTCCCCGGACGGGGAGCTGTTTTTT	CASSQDDPSPDGELFF
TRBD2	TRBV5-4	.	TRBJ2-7	TGTGCCAGCAGCTTGGGACTAGCGGGACCCGGCTCGCACGAGCAGTACTTC	CASSLGLAGPGSHEQYF
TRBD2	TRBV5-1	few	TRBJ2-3	TGCGCCAGCAGCGTGGGACTATGGAGCACAGATACGCAGTATTTT	CASSVGLWSTDTQYF
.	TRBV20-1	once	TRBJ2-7	TGCAGTGCTTTCGGGAGCTCCTACAATGAGCAGTACTTC	CSAFGSSYNEQYF
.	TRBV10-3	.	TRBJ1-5	TGTGCCATTGGCGGGACCGATAATAATCAGCCCCAGCATTTT	CAIGGTDNNQPQHF
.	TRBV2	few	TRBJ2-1	TGTGCCAGCAAACTATACAATGAGCAGTTCTTC	CASKLYNEQFF
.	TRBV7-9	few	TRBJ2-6	TGTGCCAGCAGTACAAGGGACTCCCGGCGCTCTGGGGCCAACGTCCTGACTTTC	CASSTRDSRRSGANVLTF
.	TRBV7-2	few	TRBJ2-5	TGTGCCAGCAGCCTACGGAACCGCCAAACCCAAGAGACCCAGTACTTC	CASSLRNRQTQETQYF
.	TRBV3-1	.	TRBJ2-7	TGTGCCAGTGCGGGGTCTTCTGAGAAATACGAGCAGTACTTC	CASAGSSEKYEQYF
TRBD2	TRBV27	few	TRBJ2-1	TGTGCCAGCACCACCGGGACTAGCTCCTACAATGAGCAGTTCTTC	CASTTGTSSYNEQFF
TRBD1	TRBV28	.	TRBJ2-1	TGTGCCAGCAGTTTAGGAGACAGGGCTGCTGAGCAGTTCTTC	CASSLGDRAAEQFF
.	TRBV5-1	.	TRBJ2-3	TGCGCCAGCAGTCCTGGTCAGGGAGGAGATACGCAGTATTTT	CASSPGQGGDTQYF
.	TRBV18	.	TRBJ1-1	TGTGCCAGCTCCCGTGACCGGGGGGCTGAAGCTTTCTTT	CASSRDRGAEAFF
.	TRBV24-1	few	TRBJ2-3	TGTGCCTCCAGTGATCCCCCGGGGGCTACAGATACGCAGTATTTT	CASSDPPGATDTQYF
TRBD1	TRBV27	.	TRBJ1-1	TGTGCCAGCAGTTCTACCTTGGGGACAGGGGAAGCTTTCTTT	CASSSTLGTGEAFF
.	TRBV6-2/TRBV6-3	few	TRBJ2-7	TGTGCCAGCACTCCCACCCAGGCTTACGAGCAGTACTTC	CASTPTQAYEQYF
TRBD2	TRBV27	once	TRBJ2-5	TGTGCCAGCAGTTTCGGGGGACTAGCGGGAAACGAGCGGTACTTC	CASSFGGLAGNERYF
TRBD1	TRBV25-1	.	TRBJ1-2	TGTGCCAGCAGCAAGGGACAGATCTATGGCTACACCTTC	CASSKGQIYGYTF